These T cell receptor beta chains were read from a single sample in a study of T cell changes during pregnancy in multiple sclerosis. The repertoire was sequenced with immunoSEQ multiplex PCR; TCRdb's copy has only in-frame clones and lacks some. Here the sample spans around 70,000 clones, around 90% being singletons. The sample in question was CD4+ T cells from peripheral blood mononuclear cells, obtained after pregnancy. These receptors all stem from a female donor with multiple sclerosis, enrolled in a pregnancy study. Both conserved end residues are part of each CDR3. The D gene is left open where the match is weak. Size is omitted from some rows. Given values are once, few, many or a class for expanded clones.

clone_size: .
d_call: TRBD1
j_call: TRBJ2-7
v_call: TRBV28
cdr3_nt: TGTGCCAGCAGAGATCCGGGACAGGGAACCTACGAGCAGTACTTC
cdr3_aa: CASRDPGQGTYEQYF

clone_size: .
d_call: .
j_call: TRBJ2-5
v_call: TRBV30
cdr3_nt: TGTGCCTGGAGTGTACTGGGTGTGGGGGCCCAAGAGACCCAGTACTTC
cdr3_aa: CAWSVLGVGAQETQYF

clone_size: .
d_call: TRBD2
j_call: TRBJ2-5
v_call: TRBV7-9
cdr3_nt: TGTGCCAGCAGCTTACCGGCCAGGACTAGCGGAGAGACCCAGTACTTC
cdr3_aa: CASSLPARTSGETQYF

clone_size: .
d_call: TRBD1
j_call: TRBJ2-7
v_call: TRBV28
cdr3_nt: TGTGCCAGCAGTCCCCAGGGTGGACAGGGGTACGAGCAGTACTTC
cdr3_aa: CASSPQGGQGYEQYF

clone_size: .
d_call: TRBD1
j_call: TRBJ2-4
v_call: TRBV6-1
cdr3_nt: TGTGCCAGCAGTGGCCGATTTCGAGGACAGGACCTTGGAAGTCAGTACTTC
cdr3_aa: CASSGRFRGQDLGSQYF

clone_size: .
d_call: TRBD2
j_call: TRBJ2-1
v_call: TRBV7-3
cdr3_nt: TGTGCCAGCAGCTTAGGACTAGTCATAAGGAATGAGCAGTTCTTC
cdr3_aa: CASSLGLVIRNEQFF

clone_size: .
d_call: .
j_call: TRBJ2-7
v_call: TRBV14
cdr3_nt: TGTGCCAGCAGAGGGGCAGGGGCCTACGAGCAGTACTTC
cdr3_aa: CASRGAGAYEQYF

clone_size: .
d_call: .
j_call: TRBJ2-3
v_call: TRBV19
cdr3_nt: TGTGCCAGTAGTCTTGGGACAAGCACAGATACGCAGTATTTT
cdr3_aa: CASSLGTSTDTQYF

clone_size: .
d_call: .
j_call: TRBJ2-7
v_call: TRBV5-1
cdr3_nt: TGCGCCAGCAAAGGGTGGAGCAGGGGGGATTCGGAGCAGTACTTC
cdr3_aa: CASKGWSRGDSEQYF

clone_size: .
d_call: .
j_call: TRBJ2-7
v_call: TRBV2
cdr3_nt: TGTGCCAGCAGTGAAACAGGGAAGAACGAGCAGTACTTC
cdr3_aa: CASSETGKNEQYF

clone_size: .
d_call: .
j_call: TRBJ1-2
v_call: TRBV18
cdr3_nt: TGTGCCAGCTCACCAAATTCTGGGACATCATATGGCTACACCTTC
cdr3_aa: CASSPNSGTSYGYTF

clone_size: .
d_call: .
j_call: TRBJ1-4
v_call: TRBV6-1
cdr3_nt: TGTGCCAGCAGTGAAAATCCGAGGGGGAATGAAAAACTGTTTTTT
cdr3_aa: CASSENPRGNEKLFF

clone_size: .
d_call: TRBD1
j_call: TRBJ1-1
v_call: TRBV27
cdr3_nt: TGTGCCAGCAGCAGAAAGGACAGGGCGAACACTGAAGCTTTCTTT
cdr3_aa: CASSRKDRANTEAFF

clone_size: .
d_call: .
j_call: TRBJ2-1
v_call: TRBV6-5
cdr3_nt: TGTGCCAGCAATGGGCCGAGCTCCTACAATGAGCAGTTCTTC
cdr3_aa: CASNGPSSYNEQFF

clone_size: .
d_call: TRBD2
j_call: TRBJ2-1
v_call: TRBV7-9
cdr3_nt: TGTGCCAGCAGCAGGACTAGCGGGGGTTCTTTTGAGCAGTTCTTC
cdr3_aa: CASSRTSGGSFEQFF

clone_size: once
d_call: TRBD2
j_call: TRBJ2-5
v_call: TRBV7-8
cdr3_nt: TGTGCCAGCACCCTTAGTACGGCGGGAGGGTTGGAGACCCAGTACTTC
cdr3_aa: CASTLSTAGGLETQYF

clone_size: .
d_call: .
j_call: TRBJ1-1
v_call: TRBV10-3
cdr3_nt: TGTGCCATCAGTGAGTTTGGGGGGTCCAACACTGAAGCTTTCTTT
cdr3_aa: CAISEFGGSNTEAFF

clone_size: .
d_call: .
j_call: TRBJ1-5
v_call: TRBV28
cdr3_nt: TGTGCCAGCAGTTTATCCCCCTTTAAGCCCCAGCATTTT
cdr3_aa: CASSLSPFKPQHF

clone_size: once
d_call: .
j_call: TRBJ2-7
v_call: TRBV30
cdr3_nt: TGTGCCTGGAGTGTAGGGGTGGGGCAGTACTTC
cdr3_aa: CAWSVGVGQYF

clone_size: .
d_call: .
j_call: TRBJ2-1
v_call: TRBV11-2
cdr3_nt: TGTGCCAGCAGCTTAGCGTCGTCCAATGAGCAGTTCTTC
cdr3_aa: CASSLASSNEQFF

clone_size: .
d_call: .
j_call: TRBJ1-1
v_call: TRBV11-3
cdr3_nt: TGTGCCAGCAGCGGGGAGGACGCTGAAGCTTTCTTT
cdr3_aa: CASSGEDAEAFF

clone_size: .
d_call: .
j_call: TRBJ1-2
v_call: TRBV7-8
cdr3_nt: TGTGCCAGCAGCCCCGCCAGGGAACGTGGCTACACCTTC
cdr3_aa: CASSPARERGYTF

clone_size: .
d_call: TRBD2
j_call: TRBJ2-1
v_call: TRBV2
cdr3_nt: TGTGCCAGCCTAGCGGGAGTTTCCTACAATGAGCAGTTCTTC
cdr3_aa: CASLAGVSYNEQFF

clone_size: .
d_call: TRBD2
j_call: TRBJ2-1
v_call: TRBV9
cdr3_nt: TGTGCCAGCAGCGTAGATTCCCTAGCGGGAGTCAAGGCTGAGCAGTTCTTC
cdr3_aa: CASSVDSLAGVKAEQFF

clone_size: .
d_call: TRBD1
j_call: TRBJ2-5
v_call: TRBV7-2
cdr3_nt: TGTGCCAGCAGCTTTCCCAGCCCAGACAGGGCCCAAGAGACCCAGTACTTC
cdr3_aa: CASSFPSPDRAQETQYF

clone_size: .
d_call: .
j_call: TRBJ1-1
v_call: TRBV5-1
cdr3_nt: TGCGCCAGCAGCCTAGCGCGCACTGAAGCTTTCTTT
cdr3_aa: CASSLARTEAFF